The source of this T cell receptor (beta chain) is a study of blood T cell repertoires in COVID-19. Libraries were prepared by immunoSEQ multiplex PCR; TCRdb keeps only in-frame clonotypes and omits some of them. Among about 140,000 clones, over 60% were seen once, and the ten largest hold roughly 9%. CDR1 is LGHNA and CDR2 is YSLEER in the germline V gene. The V segment lost 4 bases and the J segment 0 bases; nucleotides outside the gene matches: 9. The CDR3 loop spans 17 amino acids. The sequenced sample was peripheral blood. V is TRBV4-3 and J is TRBJ2-1; TRBD2 aligns across 7 bases. The receptor was isolated from a woman in her 50s with active or convalescent COVID-19. CDR3 coding DNA: TGCGCCAGCAGCCCGAGGGGCGGGGGAAGCTCCTACAATGAGCAGTTCTTC. Amino acids: CASSPRGGGSSYNEQFF.